The 22 T cell receptor beta chains reported below all come from one sample, sequenced in a study of T cells in localized non-small cell lung cancer. Some clones are missing from TCRdb's copy, which holds only in-frame ones; the method was immunoSEQ multiplex PCR. The table lists roughly 48,000 clones, 60% to 80% of them singletons, with roughly 17% in the top ten. Sequences were derived from peripheral blood, sampled before any cancer treatment. These receptors were taken from a man aged 35 to 69 with stage I squamous cell lung carcinoma.

The CDR3 loop reads CASEKGVASTDTQYF. DNA of the CDR3: TGTGCCAGCGAGAAGGGTGTAGCGAGCACAGATACGCAGTATTTT. The chain combines TRBV5-4 with TRBJ2-3; D possibly corresponds to TRBD2 (5 bases). The germline V gene has CDR1 SGHNT and CDR2 YYREEE (reference sequence). V gave up 7 bases and J gave up 0 bases, with 15 bases separating them. The CDR3 runs to 15 residues.

The gene calls are TRBV7-8 and TRBJ1-4; no reliable D call. The CDR3 contains 20 residues. CDR1 is SGHVS, CDR2 FQNEAQ, per germline. The V and J ends lost 7 bases and 6 bases respectively, with 33 bases between them. In DNA, the CDR3 is TGTGCCAGCACCCCTTCAGCGACGCCCCCGGGGAGAGGGTTGGATGAAAAACTGTTTTTT. This sequence encodes CASTPSATPPGRGLDEKLFF.

This clone was found once. The chain couples TRBV9 to TRBJ1-2; no clear D gene. Germline CDR1 SGDLS, CDR2 YYNGEE. The length of the CDR3 is 12 residues. V lost 1 base and J 1 base, leaving 2 bases between the germline ends. This chain's CDR3 is CASSVHNYGYTF. CDR3 sequence (DNA): TGTGCCAGCAGCGTACATAACTATGGCTACACCTTC.

The V gene is TRBV19, the J gene TRBJ2-7, with 7 bases that match TRBD1. With V trimmed by 3 bases and J by 2 bases, 4 bases remained unmatched. From germline, CDR1 is LNHDA and CDR2 SQIVND (reference sequence). This CDR3 comprises 14 residues. For the CDR3, the DNA is TGTGCCAGTAGTATCAACAGGGGCACCTACGAGCAGTACTTC. It codes for CASSINRGTYEQYF.

J is TRBJ2-1 and V is TRBV11-2; the D gene could be TRBD1 or TRBD2 (5 bases each). Trimming took off 6 bases at V and 9 bases at J, with 6 bases between the two ends. CDR3 size: 10 residues. Germline lookup yields CDR1 SGHAT and CDR2 FQNNGV. The CDR3 protein is CASRGVEQFF. Written as DNA, the CDR3 is TGTGCCAGCAGGGGGGTTGAGCAGTTCTTC. The entire variable domain, with the rest obtained from reference TRBV11-2 and TRBJ2-1, is as follows: EAGVAQSPRYKIIEKRQSVAFWCNPISGHATLYWYQQILGQGPKLLIQFQNNGVVDDSQLPKDRFSAERLKGVDSTLKIQPAKLEDSAVYLCASRGVEQFFGPGTRLTVL.

The chain uses TRBV6-1 and TRBJ1-4, with unresolved D. The ends were cut back, 4 bases at V and 5 bases at J, with 8 bases in the middle. Looked up from germline, CDR1 is MNHNS and CDR2 is SASEGT. This CDR3 is built from 13 residues. The CDR3 DNA follows: TGTGCCAGCAGTGTGGGTGTGAATGAAAAACTGTTTTTT. Protein product: CASSVGVNEKLFF.

The chain combines TRBV29-1 with TRBJ2-1, with D tentatively TRBD1 (6 bases). This CDR3 spans 13 amino acids. Trimming shortened V by 6 bases and J by 8 bases, and 17 bases separated the two germline ends. Germline-derived CDR1 and CDR2 are SQVTM and ANQGSEA. CDR3 sequence: CSVQGGTRDEQFF. For the CDR3, the DNA is TGCAGCGTCCAAGGTGGGACACGCGATGAGCAGTTCTTC.

Note on this clone: The junction departs from germline at one end; a sequencing error may be responsible. J is TRBJ2-7 and V is TRBV7-7; tentative D call: TRBD1 (5 bases). Germline loops: CDR1 SSHAT, CDR2 FNYEAQ (reference sequence). The CDR3 has 13 residues. The CDR3 DNA sequence: TGTGCTAGCAGCTTAACGACAGAATACGAGCAGTACTTC. Its protein is CASSLTTEYEQYF.

The chain is built from TRBV11-2 and TRBJ2-2, with TRBD2 matching over 9 bases. V gave up 2 bases and J gave up 6 bases; unmatched junction bases: 13. Germline CDR1 SGHAT, CDR2 FQNNGV. The CDR3 extends over 18 amino acids. CDR3 DNA: TGTGCCAGCAGCTTATTGCTGGGCAGCGGGGGGCCGGCCGGGGAGCTGTTTTTT. This sequence encodes CASSLLLGSGGPAGELFF.

The V and J genes are TRBV6-5 and TRBJ1-1, with 7 bases lining up with TRBD1. J lost 11 bases, V lost 5 bases, and 14 bases had no gene match. The CDR3 loop spans 14 amino acids. Germline V gene data show CDR1 as MNHEY and CDR2 as SVGAGI. This CDR3 is CASSRTGGTLSAFF. The CDR3 DNA reads as TGTGCCAGCAGTAGGACAGGCGGAACTTTAAGCGCTTTCTTT.

The table lists this clone with a count of one. This chain uses TRBV28 with TRBJ1-6; D is uncertain. Trimming cost V 10 bases and J 10 bases, with 20 bases left between them. This CDR3 comprises 14 residues. Per germline, CDR1 MDHEN and CDR2 SYDVKM. The CDR3 nucleotides are TGTGCCATCCTCCCCGACCGTGGCGGGTCACCCCTCCACTTT. As protein: CAILPDRGGSPLHF.

The gene calls are TRBV4-2 and TRBJ2-5; D is unclear. V was trimmed by 5 bases and J by 5 bases, leaving 6 bases between them. CDR3 size: 11 residues. Per the germline V gene, CDR1 is LGHNA and CDR2 is YNFKEQ. The CDR3 DNA reads as TGTGCCAGCAGCTCCGGGGAGACCCAGTACTTC. Encoded protein: CASSSGETQYF.

V and J are TRBV5-4 and TRBJ2-5, with 7 bases identical to TRBD1. Trimming at V came to 0 bases and at J to 3 bases, leaving 5 bases not matched to a gene. CDR3 length: 15 residues. The germline V gene encodes CDR1 SGHNT and CDR2 YYREEE (reference sequence). The DNA of the CDR3 is TGTGCCAGCAGCTTGGGTATAGGGACAGAAGAGACCCAGTACTTC. Its translation: CASSLGIGTEETQYF.

The chain joins TRBV11-1 to TRBJ2-6; D unresolved. V shed 3 bases and J shed 14 bases, with 11 bases lying between them. Germline CDR1 is SGHAT and CDR2 is FQDESV (reference sequence). The CDR3 totals 12 residues. CDR3 in amino acids: CASSFLSGFLTF. For the CDR3, the DNA is TGTGCCAGCAGCTTTCTCTCCGGGTTCCTGACTTTC. Full variable domain (outside the CDR3, taken from reference TRBV11-1 and TRBJ2-6): EAEVAQSPRYKITEKSQAVAFWCDPISGHATLYWYRQILGQGPELLVQFQDESVVDDSQLPKDRFSAERLKGVDSTLKIQPAELGDSAMYLCASSFLSGFLTFGAGSRLTVL.

On this clone: This likely stems from a read error, as it lies one base from a far larger clone. This chain joins TRBV1 and TRBJ2-1. TRBV1 is recorded as a pseudogene. The CDR3 runs to 16 residues. CDR3 sequence (DNA): TGCACCAGCAGCCCCGGCAGGGGGGGCCTCTACAATGAGCAGTTCTTC. Its translation is CTSSPGRGGLYNEQFF.

This clone has a handful of counts. The genes are TRBV6-1 and TRBJ2-7, with D possibly called TRBD1 or TRBD2 (5 bases each). Trimming shortened V by 6 bases and J by 0 bases, and 18 bases separated the two germline ends. The germline CDR1 and CDR2 sequences are MNHNS and SASEGT. CDR3 length: 16 residues. The CDR3 coding sequence is TGTGCCAGCAGCGAACCGGGACCTCTGAGCTCCTACGAGCAGTACTTC. Translating it yields CASSEPGPLSSYEQYF.

The V and J genes are TRBV6-1 and TRBJ1-1, with TRBD1 identical over 9 bases. CDR3 size: 15 residues. The V gene end was trimmed by 6 bases and the J gene end by 1 base; junction bases not matched to a gene: 6. In germline, CDR1 is MNHNS, CDR2 SASEGT. This chain's CDR3 is CASRSDRGKNTEAFF. Here the CDR3 DNA reads TGTGCCAGCAGGTCAGACAGGGGGAAGAACACTGAAGCTTTCTTT.

This sequence joins TRBV5-5 and TRBJ2-2; TRBD1 is a possible D gene (6 bases). Germline V gene sequence: CDR1 SGHKS, CDR2 YYEKEE (reference sequence). The CDR3 has 13 amino acids. Trimming stripped 5 bases from V and 8 bases from J, with 13 bases between. The DNA for the CDR3 is TGTGCCAGCAGGCAACAGGGCGCGGGGGAGCTGTTTTTT. It translates to CASRQQGAGELFF.

V gene TRBV4-1 combines with J gene TRBJ1-2; 7 positions match TRBD1. CDR3 length: 15 amino acids. Looked up from germline, CDR1 is MGHRA and CDR2 is YSYEKL. Germline trimming cut 0 bases from V and 2 bases from J; bases unmatched to any gene: 3. CDR3 sequence: CASSQDPTGNYGYTF. CDR3 nucleotide sequence: TGCGCCAGCAGCCAAGACCCGACAGGGAACTATGGCTACACCTTC.

The V gene is TRBV28, the J gene TRBJ1-5, with unresolved D. Trimming took 3 bases from V and 4 from J, leaving 13 bases between them. Germline CDR1 reads MDHEN; CDR2 reads SYDVKM. There are 15 residues in the CDR3. CDR3 nucleotides: TGTGCCAGCAGTTTTTCCGCGGACTATAATCAGCCCCAGCATTTT. Translation gives CASSFSADYNQPQHF.

The V call is TRBV7-5, the J call TRBJ1-2. TRBV7-5 constitutes a pseudogene. The CDR3 is 14 amino acids. For the CDR3, the DNA is TGTGCCAGAAGCCCCAGAAGGCAGAACTATGGCTACACCTTC. This encodes CARSPRRQNYGYTF.

The chain joins TRBV18 to TRBJ2-5; 8 bases are shared with TRBD1. V shed 3 bases and J 4 bases; nucleotides not matched to a gene: 10. CDR1 KGHSH and CDR2 LQKENI come from the germline V gene. The CDR3 length is 16 residues. The DNA of the CDR3 is TGTGCCAGCTCACCGAACGCCCAGGGGGCAGGAGAGACCCAGTACTTC. Translation gives CASSPNAQGAGETQYF.